The clone carrying this T cell receptor beta chain was observed many times. Its antigen is undetermined. The record originates from a study of blood T cells in healthy people across ages. Study in general: About one barcoded beta molecule per two T cells came from capture by template switching.

A J-beta primer mix and a sample-barcoded 5' primer were used in a second PCR of about 7 to 12 cycles. MiXCR, run by TCRdb on the 5' RACE reads, gives a single entry per CDR3 protein. In the table there are hundreds of thousands of distinct CDR3 sequences, more than 25% of which are singletons. Broader study findings: Comparison with aged donors showed that long-lived donors had more naive CD4+ cells and higher diversity.

Each donor gave approximately 9.5 milliliters of peripheral blood. CDR1 DFQATT and CDR2 SNEGSKA come from the germline V gene (reference sequence). The CDR3 contains 14 residues. Unmatched junction bases numbered 7, after V lost 7 bases and J lost 2 bases. Sequenced material: blood. The chain links TRBV20-1 to TRBJ2-1; the match to TRBD2 covers 8 bases. This clonotype was obtained from a woman at least 80 years old in good health. The CDR3 nucleotides read TGCAGTGGCAAAGCGGGGGTACCCTACAATGAGCAGTTCTTC. It encodes CSGKAGVPYNEQFF.